A single sample gave rise to the 18 T cell receptor beta chains below, sequenced in a study of T cell repertoires in ileal Crohn's disease. Time point here: proximal margin of the surgical specimen (macroscopically non-inflamed). The assay was immunoSEQ multiplex PCR, and TCRdb's table has in-frame clones only and misses some. The sample comprises hundreds of clones, around 90% of which are singletons, and approximately 12% rests with the top ten. Sequenced: ileal tissue. The origin of the receptors is an adult with Crohn's disease.

The chain carries TRBV14 and TRBJ2-1; D might be TRBD2 (5 bases). With 1 base removed from V and 4 bases from J, the gap between germline ends came to 11 bases. CDR3 length: 15 residues. The germline gives CDR1 SGHDN, CDR2 FVKESK. CDR3 sequence reads: CASSQAGISYNEQFF. CDR3 nucleotide sequence: TGTGCCAGCAGCCAAGCGGGGATTTCGTACAATGAGCAGTTCTTC.

The chain recombines TRBV27 with TRBJ2-5; D is perhaps TRBD1 (5 bases). The germline V and J ends were trimmed by 5 bases and 5 bases, with 15 bases remaining between them. There are 14 residues in the CDR3. CDR1 is MNHEY, CDR2 SMNVEV, per germline (reference sequence). In DNA, the CDR3 is TGTGCCAGCAGTAACCCCGACAGCCGGGAGACCCAGTACTTC. Translating it yields CASSNPDSRETQYF.

The chain links TRBV4-1 to TRBJ1-1; D ambiguous. The CDR3 consists of 16 residues. Deletions cut 1 base from V and 4 bases from J, with 16 bases between. Germline CDR1 MGHRA, CDR2 YSYEKL. The chain's CDR3 is CASSQGVSIRVTEAFF. The CDR3 coding sequence is TGCGCCAGCAGCCAAGGTGTTTCGATACGGGTCACTGAAGCTTTCTTT.

The V and J genes are TRBV27 and TRBJ2-7, with no clear D. The CDR3 contains 13 residues. V was pared by 6 bases and J by 3 bases, with 12 bases between. Per germline, CDR1 MNHEY and CDR2 SMNVEV (reference sequence). The CDR3 region has the DNA TGTGCCAGCAGCCGAGAAGCAGGCTACGAGCAGTACTTC. Amino acids: CASSREAGYEQYF.

This chain links TRBV5-7 with TRBJ2-7, with D possibly TRBD2 on 6 matching bases. TRBV5-7 is an ORF; its function is uncertain. The V end was cut by 0 bases, the J end by 0 bases, with 10 bases between. The CDR3 is 15 amino acids. The CDR3 region has the DNA TGTGCCAGCAGCTTGGCTGGCGGGACCTCCTACGAGCAGTACTTC. It specifies CASSLAGGTSYEQYF.

The chain is built from TRBV7-2 and TRBJ1-5; the match to TRBD1 covers 8 bases. Germline assignment: CDR1 SGHTA and CDR2 FQGNSA. V gave up 4 bases and J gave up 5 bases; unmatched junction bases: 7. This CDR3 comprises 15 residues. The CDR3 region has the DNA TGTGCCAGCAGCTCCGGACAGGGAGGACATCAGCCCCAGCATTTT. Residues: CASSSGQGGHQPQHF.

V is TRBV7-6 and J is TRBJ2-1, with D possibly matching TRBD1 (6 bases). V was trimmed by 5 bases and J by 5 bases, leaving 13 bases between them. From germline, CDR1 is SGHVS and CDR2 FNYEAQ. The CDR3 is made up of 14 amino acids. Here the CDR3 DNA reads TGTGCCAGCAGCCGAATTCAGGGGAACAATGAGCAGTTCTTC. It translates to CASSRIQGNNEQFF. Complete variable domain (other parts from reference TRBV7-6 and TRBJ2-1): GAGVSQSPRYKVTKRGQDVALRCDPISGHVSLYWYRQALGQGPEFLTYFNYEAQQDKSGLPNDRFSAERPEGSISTLTIQRTEQRDSAMYRCASSRIQGNNEQFFGPGTRLTVL.

The V gene is TRBV4-3, the J gene TRBJ1-1; the match to TRBD1 covers 11 bases. Germline V gene data show CDR1 as LGHNA and CDR2 as YSLEER. The V segment lost 3 bases and the J segment 8 bases; nucleotides outside the gene matches: 8. The CDR3 has 15 residues. DNA for the CDR3: TGCGCCAGCAGCCAGGATGCCGGGACAGGGGGGGAAGCTTTCTTT. It specifies CASSQDAGTGGEAFF.

This clone appeared once. The V call is TRBV30, the J call TRBJ1-3; no firm D call. Germline values: CDR1 GTSNPN, CDR2 SVGIG (reference sequence). CDR3 size: 13 residues. With 1 base removed from V and 7 bases from J, the gap between germline ends came to 11 bases. DNA for the CDR3: TGTGCCTGGAGTGCGTCAAAGCGGAACACCATATATTTT. This sequence encodes CAWSASKRNTIYF.

The gene calls are TRBV6-5 and TRBJ2-7; D may be TRBD2 (5 bases). Trimming took off 5 bases at V and 3 bases at J, with 11 bases between the two ends. Germline assignment: CDR1 MNHEY and CDR2 SVGAGI. The CDR3 is 13 amino acids. The CDR3 spells CASSLGGGYEQYF. CDR3 nucleotide sequence: TGTGCCAGCAGTCTAGGAGGAGGCTACGAGCAGTACTTC.

V gene TRBV5-1 combines with J gene TRBJ1-4; D might be TRBD1 (6 bases). The germline V gene has CDR1 SGHRS and CDR2 YFSETQ. V lost 3 bases, J lost 4 bases, and 10 bases lay in between. This CDR3 contains 14 residues. The CDR3 loop reads CASSSGQFNEKLFF. CDR3 nucleotides: TGCGCCAGCAGCTCCGGACAGTTTAATGAAAAACTGTTTTTT.

V gene TRBV28 combines with J gene TRBJ2-7, with D possibly TRBD2 on 6 matching bases. From germline, CDR1 is MDHEN and CDR2 SYDVKM. The ends were cut back, 6 bases at V and 7 bases at J, with 19 bases in the middle. The CDR3 runs to 14 residues. Written as DNA, the CDR3 is TGTGCCAGCAGGGCCGGGACTCTCGCGGGGGAGCAGTACTTC. This translates into CASRAGTLAGEQYF.

This sequence joins TRBV30 and TRBJ2-3; no firm D call. Trimming took off 1 base at V and 11 bases at J, with 13 bases between the two ends. The CDR3 extends over 12 amino acids. CDR1 GTSNPN and CDR2 SVGIG come from the germline V gene (reference sequence). The CDR3 DNA sequence: TGTGCCTGGAGTGACCTTTCCTTGTTGCAGTATTTT. This sequence encodes CAWSDLSLLQYF.

The chain joins TRBV19 to TRBJ1-5; 7 positions match TRBD1. The V and J ends lost 0 bases and 9 bases, in that order; junction bases with no gene match: 8. Germline lookup yields CDR1 LNHDA and CDR2 SQIVND (reference sequence). This CDR3 has 15 residues. CDR3 nucleotides: TGTGCCAGTAGTATAGACCACAGGGGCGAACGGCCCCAGCATTTT. Encoded protein: CASSIDHRGERPQHF.

The J gene is TRBJ1-5, the V gene TRBV28; the match to TRBD1 covers 8 bases. CDR3 length: 15 residues. V lost 5 bases and J lost 2; bases outside the gene matches: 5. Germline loops: CDR1 MDHEN, CDR2 SYDVKM. The CDR3 sequence is CASSRTGFGNQPQHF. As DNA, the CDR3 is TGTGCCAGCAGTCGGACAGGGTTTGGCAATCAGCCCCAGCATTTT.

The chain combines TRBV5-5 with TRBJ2-3; TRBD2 might be the D (5 bases). V lost 4 bases, J lost 7 bases, and 16 bases lay in between. This CDR3 is 14 amino acids long. Germline lookup yields CDR1 SGHKS and CDR2 YYEKEE (reference sequence). CDR3 bases: TGTGCCAGCAGCCCTCAACTAGATCCGAATACGCAGTATTTT. It specifies CASSPQLDPNTQYF.

The rearrangement uses TRBV5-4 and TRBJ2-1; D possibly corresponds to TRBD2 (5 bases). The CDR3 totals 19 residues. The V gene's germline CDR1 is SGHNT and CDR2 YYREEE (reference sequence). Between the trimmed V and J ends, which lost 0 bases and 5 bases, there was a span of 24 bases. CDR3 amino acids: CASSLGENAQSGRNNEQFF. The DNA for the CDR3 is TGTGCCAGCAGCTTGGGGGAGAACGCCCAGAGCGGAAGAAACAATGAGCAGTTCTTC.

This clone was recorded a few times. The chain couples TRBV25-1 to TRBJ2-3; 13 bases agree with TRBD2. CDR1 MGHDK and CDR2 SYGVNS come from the germline V gene. J lost 5 bases, V lost 7 bases, and 6 bases had no gene match. This CDR3 has 15 amino acids. Here the CDR3 reads CASKGTSGKVDTQYF. The CDR3 DNA reads as TGTGCCAGCAAAGGGACTAGCGGGAAGGTAGATACGCAGTATTTT.